What follows are 2 T cell receptor beta chains derived from one specimen sequenced in a study of long-term antiretroviral therapy in people with HIV. The assay, immunoSEQ v3.0, was run at survey level. Profiled with immunoSEQ multiplex PCR; TCRdb holds only in-frame clones, not every one. The sample holds approximately 45,000 clones; about 89% are singletons and the top ten take 4.5% to 5.5%. Specimen: unsorted PBMCs, collected 0.1 years before starting antiretroviral therapy. Receptors were obtained from a woman in her forties or fifties with HIV.

The chain couples TRBV6-5 to TRBJ2-2; D remains unclear. The CDR3 loop spans 14 amino acids. Germline CDR1 is MNHEY and CDR2 is SVGAGI. Trimming removed 0 bases from V and 6 bases from J, with 8 bases in between. The CDR3 protein is CASSYSGVSGELFF. DNA for the CDR3: TGTGCCAGCAGTTACTCGGGCGTCTCCGGGGAGCTGTTTTTT.

The chain joins TRBV6-5 to TRBJ2-7; 9 bases are a match to TRBD1. Trimming removed 7 bases from V and 3 bases from J; junction bases left unmatched: 10. CDR1 MNHEY and CDR2 SVGAGI come from the germline V gene. The CDR3 has 15 amino acids. CDR3 sequence reads: CASTRGVDRGYEQYF. CDR3 bases: TGTGCCAGCACCAGAGGAGTGGACAGGGGCTACGAGCAGTACTTC.